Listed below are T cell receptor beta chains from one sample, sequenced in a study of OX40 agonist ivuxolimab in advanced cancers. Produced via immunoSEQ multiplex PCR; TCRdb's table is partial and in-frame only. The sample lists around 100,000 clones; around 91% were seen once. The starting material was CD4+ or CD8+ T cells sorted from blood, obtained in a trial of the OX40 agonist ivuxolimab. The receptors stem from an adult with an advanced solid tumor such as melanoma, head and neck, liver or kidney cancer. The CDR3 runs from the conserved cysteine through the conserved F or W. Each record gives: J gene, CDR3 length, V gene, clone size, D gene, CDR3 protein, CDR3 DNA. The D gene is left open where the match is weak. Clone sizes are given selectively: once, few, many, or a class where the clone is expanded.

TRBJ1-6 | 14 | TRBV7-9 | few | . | CASSLGQVQSPLHF | TGTGCCAGCAGCTTAGGGCAGGTCCAATCACCCCTCCACTTT
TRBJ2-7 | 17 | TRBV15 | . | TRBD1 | CATSRNLRDRRGYEQYF | TGTGCCACCAGCAGAAACCTCCGGGACAGGCGAGGTTACGAGCAGTACTTC
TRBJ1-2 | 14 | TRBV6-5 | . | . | CASSYSSGAHGYTF | TGTGCCAGCAGTTACTCTTCCGGGGCCCATGGCTACACCTTC
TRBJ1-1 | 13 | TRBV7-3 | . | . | CASSLTVNTEAFF | TGTGCCAGCAGCTTAACAGTGAACACTGAAGCTTTCTTT
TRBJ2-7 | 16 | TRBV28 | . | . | CASSSPIAPRSYEQYF | TGTGCCAGCAGTTCTCCTATAGCCCCAAGATCCTACGAGCAGTACTTC
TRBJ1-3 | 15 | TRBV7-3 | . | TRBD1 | CASSRTGRAGNTIYF | TGTGCCAGCAGCCGGACAGGGAGGGCCGGAAACACCATATATTTT
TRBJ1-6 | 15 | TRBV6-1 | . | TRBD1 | CASSQGETYNSPLHF | TGTGCCAGCAGTCAGGGGGAAACTTATAATTCACCCCTCCACTTT
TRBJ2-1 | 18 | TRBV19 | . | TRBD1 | CASSTVSQGAKRYNEQFF | TGTGCCAGTAGTACAGTTTCTCAGGGGGCCAAAAGGTACAATGAGCAGTTCTTC
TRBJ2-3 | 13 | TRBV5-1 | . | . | CASSLGSTYTQYF | TGCGCCAGCAGCTTGGGCTCGACCTATACGCAGTATTTT
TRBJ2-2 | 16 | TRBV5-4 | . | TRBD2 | CASSVSGGAWTGELFF | TGTGCCAGCAGCGTCAGCGGGGGGGCCTGGACCGGGGAGCTGTTTTTT
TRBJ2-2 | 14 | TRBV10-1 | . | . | CASQRQISTGELFF | TGCGCCAGCCAAAGACAAATTAGCACCGGGGAGCTGTTTTTT
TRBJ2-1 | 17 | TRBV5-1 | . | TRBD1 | CASSFTGQPDSYNEQFF | TGCGCCAGCAGCTTTACGGGACAGCCAGACTCCTACAATGAGCAGTTCTTC
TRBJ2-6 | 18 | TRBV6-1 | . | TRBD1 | CASSEVGTGLSGANVLTF | TGTGCCAGCAGTGAAGTCGGGACAGGGCTCTCTGGGGCCAACGTCCTGACTTTC
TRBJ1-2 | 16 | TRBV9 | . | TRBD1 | CASSVSPQGQFYGYTF | TGTGCCAGCAGCGTCTCACCTCAGGGACAGTTCTATGGCTACACCTTC
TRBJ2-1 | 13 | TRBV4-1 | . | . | CASSPSPWYEQFF | TGCGCCAGCAGCCCATCACCATGGTATGAGCAGTTCTTC
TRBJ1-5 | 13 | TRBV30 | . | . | CAWSIRGGQPQHF | TGTGCCTGGAGTATACGGGGAGGTCAGCCCCAGCATTTT
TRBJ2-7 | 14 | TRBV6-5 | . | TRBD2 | CASRQREAWYEQYF | TGTGCCAGCAGACAGCGGGAGGCTTGGTACGAGCAGTACTTC
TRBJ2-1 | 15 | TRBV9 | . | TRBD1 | CASSVDGTDYNEQFF | TGTGCCAGCAGCGTGGACGGGACAGACTACAATGAGCAGTTCTTC
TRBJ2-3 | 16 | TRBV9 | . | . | CASSVASDWGSDTQYF | TGTGCCAGCAGCGTAGCTAGTGATTGGGGCTCAGATACGCAGTATTTT
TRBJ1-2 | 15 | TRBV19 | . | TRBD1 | CASSRGQGWDYGYTF | TGTGCCAGTAGTAGAGGACAGGGATGGGACTATGGCTACACCTTC
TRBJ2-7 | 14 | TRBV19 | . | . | CASTPSTLLYEQYF | TGTGCCAGTACCCCCTCGACACTTTTATACGAGCAGTACTTC
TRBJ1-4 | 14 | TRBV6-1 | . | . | CASSANPRGVKLFF | TGTGCCAGCAGTGCCAACCCCCGAGGAGTAAAACTGTTTTTT
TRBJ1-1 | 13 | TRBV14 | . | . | CASSQLYTTEAFF | TGTGCCAGCAGCCAACTGTATACCACTGAAGCTTTCTTT
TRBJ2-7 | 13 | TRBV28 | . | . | CASSRARGGEQYF | TGTGCCAGCAGTCGCGCCCGGGGTGGCGAGCAGTACTTC
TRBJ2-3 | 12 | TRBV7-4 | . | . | CASSLPLDTQYF | TGTGCCAGCAGCTTACCGTTAGATACGCAGTATTTT
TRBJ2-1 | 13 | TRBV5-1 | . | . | CASSLGSWNEQFF | TGCGCCAGCAGCTTGGGTAGTTGGAATGAGCAGTTCTTC
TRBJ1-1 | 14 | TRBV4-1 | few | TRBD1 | CASSPRTGGTEAFF | TGCGCCAGCAGCCCCCGGACAGGGGGCACTGAAGCTTTCTTT
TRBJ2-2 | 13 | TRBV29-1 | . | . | CSVSRGITGELFF | TGCAGCGTTAGTCGGGGAATTACCGGGGAGCTGTTTTTT
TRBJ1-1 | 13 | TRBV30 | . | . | CAWRVGMNTEAFF | TGTGCCTGGAGGGTCGGTATGAACACTGAAGCTTTCTTT
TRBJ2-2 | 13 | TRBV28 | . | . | CASSSGANGELFF | TGTGCCAGCAGTTCAGGGGCTAACGGGGAGCTGTTTTTT
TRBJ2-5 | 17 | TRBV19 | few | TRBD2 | CASSQLAGGLNPVTQYF | TGTGCCAGTAGTCAACTAGCGGGAGGGCTGAACCCGGTGACCCAGTACTTC
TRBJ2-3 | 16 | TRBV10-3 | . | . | CAISEGRGAGTDTQYF | TGTGCCATCAGTGAAGGAAGGGGCGCGGGGACAGATACGCAGTATTTT
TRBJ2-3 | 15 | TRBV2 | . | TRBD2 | CASSATSGGTDTQYF | TGTGCCAGCAGTGCCACTAGCGGGGGTACAGATACGCAGTATTTT
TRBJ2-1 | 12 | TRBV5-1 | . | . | CASSLQNREQFF | TGTGCCAGCAGCTTACAAAACAGGGAGCAGTTCTTC
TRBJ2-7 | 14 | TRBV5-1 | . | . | CASSLAFDTGEQYF | TGCGCCAGCAGCTTGGCCTTTGACACGGGGGAGCAGTACTTC
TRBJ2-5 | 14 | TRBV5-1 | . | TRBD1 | CASSSGQGTETQYF | TGCGCCAGCAGCTCAGGACAGGGGACAGAGACCCAGTACTTC
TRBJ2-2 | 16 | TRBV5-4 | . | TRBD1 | CASSFSRGPNTGELFF | TGTGCCAGCAGCTTTTCTAGGGGGCCAAACACCGGGGAGCTGTTTTTT
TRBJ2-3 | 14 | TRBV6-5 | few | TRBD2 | CASSSRGGTDTQYF | TGTGCCAGCAGTTCCCGGGGAGGGACAGATACGCAGTATTTT
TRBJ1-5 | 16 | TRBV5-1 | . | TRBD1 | CASSPIPGQGNQPQHF | TGCGCCAGCAGCCCGATCCCGGGACAGGGGAATCAGCCCCAGCATTTT
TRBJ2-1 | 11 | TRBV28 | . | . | CASSFINEQFF | TGTGCCAGCAGTTTCATCAATGAGCAGTTCTTC
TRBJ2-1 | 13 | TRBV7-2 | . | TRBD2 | CASSLSGIQRQFF | TGTGCCAGCAGCTTAAGCGGGATTCAGAGGCAGTTCTTC
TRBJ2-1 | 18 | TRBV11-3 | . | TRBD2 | CASSLGPSGVSSYNEQFF | TGTGCCAGCAGCTTAGGGCCTAGCGGGGTATCCTCCTACAATGAGCAGTTCTTC
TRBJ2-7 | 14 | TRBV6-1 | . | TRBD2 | CASRDERGTYEQYF | TGTGCCAGCAGGGACGAGCGGGGAACCTACGAGCAGTACTTC
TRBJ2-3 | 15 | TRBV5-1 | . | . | CASSLDQPSTDTQYF | TGCGCCAGCAGCTTGGACCAGCCCAGCACAGATACGCAGTATTTT
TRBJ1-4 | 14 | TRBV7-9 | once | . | CASRLTMGGEKLFF | TGTGCCAGCAGACTAACTATGGGCGGTGAAAAACTGTTTTTT
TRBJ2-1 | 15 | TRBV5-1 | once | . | CASSLASQGGNEQFF | TGCGCCAGCAGCTTGGCCTCACAGGGTGGTAATGAGCAGTTCTTC
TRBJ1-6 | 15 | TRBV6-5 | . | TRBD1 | CASSYSGTGVSPLHF | TGTGCCAGCAGTTACTCAGGGACAGGGGTTTCACCCCTCCACTTT
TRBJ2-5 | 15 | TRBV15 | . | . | CATSRDGRSEETQYF | TGTGCCACCAGCAGAGATGGCCGGTCCGAAGAGACCCAGTACTTC
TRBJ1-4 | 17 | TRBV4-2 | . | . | CASSHSQRLATNEKLFF | TGTGCCAGCAGCCACTCACAGCGCCTTGCAACTAATGAAAAACTGTTTTTT